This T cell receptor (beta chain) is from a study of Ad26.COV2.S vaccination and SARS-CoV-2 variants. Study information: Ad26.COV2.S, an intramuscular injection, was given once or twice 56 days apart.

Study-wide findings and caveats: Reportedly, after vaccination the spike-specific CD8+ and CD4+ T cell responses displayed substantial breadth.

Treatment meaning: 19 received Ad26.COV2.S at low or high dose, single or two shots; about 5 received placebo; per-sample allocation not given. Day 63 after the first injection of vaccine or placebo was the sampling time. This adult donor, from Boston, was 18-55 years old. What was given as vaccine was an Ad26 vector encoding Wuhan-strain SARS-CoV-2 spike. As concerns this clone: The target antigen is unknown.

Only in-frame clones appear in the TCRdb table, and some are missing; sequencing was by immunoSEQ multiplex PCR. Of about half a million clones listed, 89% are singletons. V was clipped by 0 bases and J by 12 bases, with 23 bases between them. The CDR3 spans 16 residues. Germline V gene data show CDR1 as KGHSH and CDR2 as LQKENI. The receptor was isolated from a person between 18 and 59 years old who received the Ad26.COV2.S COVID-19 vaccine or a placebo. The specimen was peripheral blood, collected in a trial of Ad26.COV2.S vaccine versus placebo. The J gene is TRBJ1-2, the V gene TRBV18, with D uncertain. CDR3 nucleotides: TGTGCCAGCTCACCACCGGTACGCCAGGCGCCCTATTTTGACACCTTC. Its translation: CASSPPVRQAPYFDTF.